The 27 T cell receptor beta chains below come from one sample, sequenced in a study of blood T cell repertoires in COVID-19. Only in-frame clones appear in the TCRdb table, and some are missing; sequencing was by immunoSEQ multiplex PCR. This table holds about 160,000 clones, about 80% found once. The sample consisted of PBMCs or T cells enriched from blood (not recorded which). These receptors were collected from an older woman who had recovered from COVID-19.

This clone is a singleton in its sample. The chain combines TRBV24-1 with TRBJ2-5; 12 positions agree with TRBD2. Germline V gene sequence: CDR1 KGHDR, CDR2 SFDVKD. This CDR3 has 14 residues. V shed 5 bases, J shed 7 bases, and the junction held 4 bases outside the gene matches. The CDR3, as DNA: TGTGCCACCAGTGGCCCACTAGCGGGAGGGACCCAGTACTTC. It encodes CATSGPLAGGTQYF.

This chain connects TRBV10-2 to TRBJ1-5; a possible D gene is TRBD1 (6 bases). The CDR3 has 13 amino acids. Between the trimmed V and J ends, which lost 5 bases and 5 bases, there was a span of 10 bases. Looked up from germline, CDR1 is WSHSY and CDR2 is SAAADI. The CDR3 DNA sequence: TGCGCCAGCAGTTATGCAGGGGATCAGCCCCAGCATTTT. This encodes CASSYAGDQPQHF.

This chain connects TRBV5-1 to TRBJ2-5, with D perhaps matching TRBD2 (7 bases). CDR1 is SGHRS, CDR2 YFSETQ, per germline. The CDR3 spans 14 residues. V was cut by 0 bases and J by 5 bases, with 11 bases left in between. CDR3 DNA: TGCGCCAGCAGCTTGGGGGGGGGCTTGGAGACCCAGTACTTC. Translated: CASSLGGGLETQYF.

This chain joins TRBV30 and TRBJ2-3; TRBD2 agrees at 8 bases. Germline loops: CDR1 GTSNPN, CDR2 SVGIG (reference sequence). This CDR3 spans 16 amino acids. V was pared by 0 bases and J by 2 bases, with 7 bases of the junction left unmatched. The CDR3 sequence: CAWSVERGITTDTQYF. The CDR3 DNA reads as TGTGCCTGGAGTGTAGAGCGGGGGATCACCACAGATACGCAGTATTTT.

Note on this clone: Other DNA sequences of this sample code for an identical CDR3. The chain employs TRBV3-1 (or the pseudogene TRBV3-2) and TRBJ1-1; possible D gene TRBD1, 6 bases. V lost 3 bases to trimming and J lost 1 base, with 9 bases between them. Germline V gene data show CDR1 as LGHDT and CDR2 as YNNKEL (reference sequence). This CDR3 region has 14 residues. CDR3: CASSQGQQNTEAFF. CDR3 bases: TGTGCCAGCAGCCAGGGACAACAGAACACTGAAGCTTTCTTT.

This CDR3 is CASSLAKGGRFEKLFF. Here the CDR3 DNA reads TGCGCCAGCAGCTTGGCCAAGGGGGGGAGATTCGAAAAACTGTTTTTT. The chain combines TRBV5-1 with TRBJ1-4; D might be TRBD1 (6 bases). The CDR3 totals 16 residues. V was pared by 0 bases and J by 8 bases, with 17 bases between. Germline V gene data show CDR1 as SGHRS and CDR2 as YFSETQ.

The chain recombines TRBV5-6 with TRBJ1-2; TRBD1 agrees at 10 bases. Per the germline V gene, CDR1 is SGHDT and CDR2 is YYEEEE. Trimming removed 4 bases from V and 8 bases from J; junction bases left unmatched: 11. There are 15 residues in the CDR3. CDR3 nucleotide sequence: TGTGCCAGCAGCGGACAGGGGGTAGTAGTATGGGGCTACACCTTC. Protein: CASSGQGVVVWGYTF.

The chain recombines TRBV29-1 with TRBJ1-2; D not certain. The CDR3 spans 12 residues. V was pared by 5 bases and J by 2 bases, with 9 bases between. Germline V gives CDR1 SQVTM, CDR2 ANQGSEA. The CDR3 bases are TGCAGCGTTCGAGGCTTCAACTATGGCTACACCTTC. Its protein is CSVRGFNYGYTF.

The chain combines TRBV2 with TRBJ1-5; TRBD1 might be the D (5 bases). The CDR3 is 11 residues long. V was shortened by 5 bases and J by 9 bases, with 8 bases between the two germline ends. From germline, CDR1 is SNHLY and CDR2 FYNNEI. The CDR3 region is CASSSGLPQHF. In DNA, the CDR3 is TGTGCCAGCAGTTCAGGGTTGCCCCAGCATTTT.

The V call is TRBV7-2, the J call TRBJ1-1; the D is unclear. Per germline, CDR1 SGHTA and CDR2 FQGNSA. This CDR3 has 14 amino acids. Trimming took 2 bases from V and 1 from J, leaving 8 bases between them. The CDR3 region is CASSLTPGNTEAFF. The CDR3 DNA sequence: TGTGCCAGCAGCTTAACTCCGGGGAACACTGAAGCTTTCTTT. The full variable domain, with the rest looked up from reference TRBV7-2 and TRBJ1-1, is GAGVSQSPSNKVTEKGKDVELRCDPISGHTALYWYRQSLGQGLEFLIYFQGNSAPDKSGLPSDRFSAERTGGSVSTLTIQRTQQEDSAVYLCASSLTPGNTEAFFGQGTRLTVV.

This clone occurred a few times. The chain employs TRBV5-5 and TRBJ2-7; D is ambiguous. From germline, CDR1 is SGHKS and CDR2 YYEKEE (reference sequence). V was pared by 2 bases and J by 0 bases, with 12 bases between. This CDR3 has 15 residues. The CDR3 loop reads CASSLRSGFSYEQYF. The CDR3 region has the DNA TGTGCCAGCAGCTTAAGGTCCGGGTTCTCCTACGAGCAGTACTTC.

The chain combines TRBV7-3 with TRBJ2-3; the D gene is possibly TRBD1 (5 bases). Germline V CDR1 and CDR2: SGHTA, FQGTGA. Trimming took 1 base from V and 2 from J, leaving 10 bases between them. The CDR3 has 15 amino acids. The CDR3, as DNA: TGTGCCAGCAGCTTAAGTCAAGGGGACACAGATACGCAGTATTTT. It translates to CASSLSQGDTDTQYF.

The gene calls are TRBV7-2 and TRBJ2-1; D unclear. CDR1 is SGHTA and CDR2 is FQGNSA in the germline V gene. The CDR3 is 13 amino acids. Trimming removed 6 bases from V and 5 bases from J, with 11 bases in between. The CDR3 coding sequence is TGTGCCAGCAGTAGGAGCCGGGACAATGAGCAGTTCTTC. Its protein product is CASSRSRDNEQFF.

This chain connects TRBV7-7 to TRBJ2-5; perhaps TRBD2 as D (5 bases). Trimming took off 5 bases at V and 4 bases at J, with 11 bases between the two ends. From germline, CDR1 is SSHAT and CDR2 FNYEAQ (reference sequence). The CDR3 extends over 13 amino acids. The DNA for the CDR3 is TGTGCCAGCAGCCCGTCCCGGGGAGAGACCCAGTACTTC. Translation: CASSPSRGETQYF.

The rearrangement links TRBV5-8 to TRBJ2-6, with D uncertain. Germline values: CDR1 SGHTS, CDR2 YDEGEE. The CDR3 covers 15 residues. The ends were cut back, 4 bases at V and 0 bases at J, with 8 bases in the middle. CDR3 region: CASSPTASGANVLTF. As DNA, the CDR3 is TGTGCCAGCAGCCCTACAGCCTCTGGGGCCAACGTCCTGACTTTC.

The chain has TRBV5-1 and TRBJ1-1; TRBD1 matches at 10 bases. Losses at the gene ends were 4 bases for V and 3 bases for J; bases not matched to a gene: 6. Germline CDR1 reads SGHRS; CDR2 reads YFSETQ. CDR3 length: 15 amino acids. The CDR3, as DNA: TGCGCCAGCAGCCGACGGACAGGGGGAGACACTGAAGCTTTCTTT. It codes for CASSRRTGGDTEAFF.

V usage is TRBV2 and J usage is TRBJ2-7; no reliable D call. Trimming cost V 2 bases and J 5 bases, with 13 bases left between them. The germline V gene encodes CDR1 SNHLY and CDR2 FYNNEI. CDR3 length equals 14 residues. DNA for the CDR3: TGTGCCAGCAGTGAACGGGTCGGTCGGAACGAGCAGTACTTC. The encoded protein is CASSERVGRNEQYF.

This clone turned up a few times. The chain combines TRBV7-2 with TRBJ1-6; 8 nucleotides line up with TRBD1. This CDR3 spans 15 amino acids. V trimming: 2 bases; J trimming: 9 bases; junction bases outside the gene matches: 6. From germline, CDR1 is SGHTA and CDR2 FQGNSA. CDR3 sequence reads: CASSLFTGGSSPLHF. In nucleotides, the CDR3 is TGTGCCAGCAGCTTATTTACAGGGGGAAGTTCACCCCTCCACTTT.

This rearrangement joins TRBV14 to TRBJ2-1; D gene unclear. V lost 0 bases and J 0 bases, leaving 9 bases between the germline ends. This CDR3 spans 16 amino acids. Germline lookup yields CDR1 SGHDN and CDR2 FVKESK. This chain's CDR3 is CASSQDNVASYNEQFF. The CDR3 DNA reads TGTGCCAGCAGCCAAGATAACGTAGCCTCCTACAATGAGCAGTTCTTC.

V usage is TRBV5-4 and J usage is TRBJ2-1; 7 bases map to TRBD2. With 2 bases clipped from V and 0 bases from J, the junction kept 2 bases outside the gene matches. Germline lookup yields CDR1 SGHNT and CDR2 YYREEE (reference sequence). The CDR3 is made up of 15 amino acids. The CDR3 DNA follows: TGTGCCAGCAGCTTAGCGGGGAGCTCCTACAATGAGCAGTTCTTC. Encoded protein: CASSLAGSSYNEQFF.

The chain joins TRBV5-6 to TRBJ2-3; weak D call: TRBD1 (6 bases). The germline gives CDR1 SGHDT, CDR2 YYEEEE. This CDR3 is 16 amino acids long. V shed 5 bases and J shed 3 bases, with 19 bases lying between them. The CDR3 bases are TGTGCCAGCAGTTTCGCACAGGGCGGGTGGACAGATACGCAGTATTTT. It encodes CASSFAQGGWTDTQYF.

This chain uses TRBV10-1 with TRBJ1-4; D is ambiguous. This CDR3 region has 14 residues. CDR1 WNHNN and CDR2 SYGVQD come from the germline V gene (reference sequence). CDR3 sequence: CVFPRGPGNEKLFF. For the CDR3, the DNA is TGCGTCTTCCCGAGAGGGCCGGGTAATGAAAAACTGTTTTTT.

The CDR3 here is CAVQGARTDTQYF. DNA for the CDR3: TGTGCCGTACAGGGGGCACGCACAGATACGCAGTATTTT. The chain uses TRBV2 and TRBJ2-3; 9 nucleotides line up with TRBD1. The junction had 4 bases not matched to a gene; V was cut back by 11 bases and J by 1 base. The CDR3 loop spans 13 amino acids. The germline V gene encodes CDR1 SNHLY and CDR2 FYNNEI.

The rearrangement uses TRBV2 and TRBJ1-4, with 9 nucleotides matching TRBD1. Germline loops: CDR1 SNHLY, CDR2 FYNNEI. With 6 bases clipped from V and 0 bases from J, the junction kept 11 bases outside the gene matches. This CDR3 contains 18 residues. This chain's CDR3 is CASRIDRDRAATNEKLFF. CDR3 DNA: TGTGCCAGCAGGATCGACAGGGACAGGGCCGCAACTAATGAAAAACTGTTTTTT. The full variable domain, rest sourced from reference TRBV2 and TRBJ1-4, is EPEVTQTPSHQVTQMGQEVILRCVPISNHLYFYWYRQILGQKVEFLVSFYNNEISEKSEIFDDQFSVERPDGSNFTLKIRSTKLEDSAMYFCASRIDRDRAATNEKLFFGSGTQLSVL.

The genes are TRBV29-1 and TRBJ2-1; D perhaps matches TRBD1 (6 bases). Germline assignment: CDR1 SQVTM and CDR2 ANQGSEA. Trimming shortened V by 6 bases and J by 3 bases, and 15 bases separated the two germline ends. This CDR3 spans 14 amino acids. CDR3 loop: CSVAGTIDYNEQFF. The CDR3 region has the DNA TGCAGCGTGGCCGGGACAATAGACTACAATGAGCAGTTCTTC.

This clone has a handful of counts. This chain joins TRBV18 and TRBJ1-4; weak D call: TRBD1 (5 bases). The CDR3 loop spans 18 amino acids. Trimming took off 1 base at V and 0 bases at J, with 15 bases between the two ends. In germline, CDR1 is KGHSH, CDR2 LQKENI. The CDR3 DNA sequence: TGTGCCAGCTCACCACGGATCCCTGGGGGGTCAACTAATGAAAAACTGTTTTTT. This translates into CASSPRIPGGSTNEKLFF.

This clone has a handful of counts. This rearrangement joins TRBV30 to TRBJ1-2; 9 nucleotides align to TRBD1. From germline, CDR1 is GTSNPN and CDR2 SVGIG (reference sequence). Unmatched junction bases numbered 7, after V lost 1 base and J lost 7 bases. The CDR3 runs 14 residues. DNA of the CDR3: TGTGCCTGGAGTGGGACAGGGGCGCGGAGTGGCTACACCTTC. It encodes CAWSGTGARSGYTF.